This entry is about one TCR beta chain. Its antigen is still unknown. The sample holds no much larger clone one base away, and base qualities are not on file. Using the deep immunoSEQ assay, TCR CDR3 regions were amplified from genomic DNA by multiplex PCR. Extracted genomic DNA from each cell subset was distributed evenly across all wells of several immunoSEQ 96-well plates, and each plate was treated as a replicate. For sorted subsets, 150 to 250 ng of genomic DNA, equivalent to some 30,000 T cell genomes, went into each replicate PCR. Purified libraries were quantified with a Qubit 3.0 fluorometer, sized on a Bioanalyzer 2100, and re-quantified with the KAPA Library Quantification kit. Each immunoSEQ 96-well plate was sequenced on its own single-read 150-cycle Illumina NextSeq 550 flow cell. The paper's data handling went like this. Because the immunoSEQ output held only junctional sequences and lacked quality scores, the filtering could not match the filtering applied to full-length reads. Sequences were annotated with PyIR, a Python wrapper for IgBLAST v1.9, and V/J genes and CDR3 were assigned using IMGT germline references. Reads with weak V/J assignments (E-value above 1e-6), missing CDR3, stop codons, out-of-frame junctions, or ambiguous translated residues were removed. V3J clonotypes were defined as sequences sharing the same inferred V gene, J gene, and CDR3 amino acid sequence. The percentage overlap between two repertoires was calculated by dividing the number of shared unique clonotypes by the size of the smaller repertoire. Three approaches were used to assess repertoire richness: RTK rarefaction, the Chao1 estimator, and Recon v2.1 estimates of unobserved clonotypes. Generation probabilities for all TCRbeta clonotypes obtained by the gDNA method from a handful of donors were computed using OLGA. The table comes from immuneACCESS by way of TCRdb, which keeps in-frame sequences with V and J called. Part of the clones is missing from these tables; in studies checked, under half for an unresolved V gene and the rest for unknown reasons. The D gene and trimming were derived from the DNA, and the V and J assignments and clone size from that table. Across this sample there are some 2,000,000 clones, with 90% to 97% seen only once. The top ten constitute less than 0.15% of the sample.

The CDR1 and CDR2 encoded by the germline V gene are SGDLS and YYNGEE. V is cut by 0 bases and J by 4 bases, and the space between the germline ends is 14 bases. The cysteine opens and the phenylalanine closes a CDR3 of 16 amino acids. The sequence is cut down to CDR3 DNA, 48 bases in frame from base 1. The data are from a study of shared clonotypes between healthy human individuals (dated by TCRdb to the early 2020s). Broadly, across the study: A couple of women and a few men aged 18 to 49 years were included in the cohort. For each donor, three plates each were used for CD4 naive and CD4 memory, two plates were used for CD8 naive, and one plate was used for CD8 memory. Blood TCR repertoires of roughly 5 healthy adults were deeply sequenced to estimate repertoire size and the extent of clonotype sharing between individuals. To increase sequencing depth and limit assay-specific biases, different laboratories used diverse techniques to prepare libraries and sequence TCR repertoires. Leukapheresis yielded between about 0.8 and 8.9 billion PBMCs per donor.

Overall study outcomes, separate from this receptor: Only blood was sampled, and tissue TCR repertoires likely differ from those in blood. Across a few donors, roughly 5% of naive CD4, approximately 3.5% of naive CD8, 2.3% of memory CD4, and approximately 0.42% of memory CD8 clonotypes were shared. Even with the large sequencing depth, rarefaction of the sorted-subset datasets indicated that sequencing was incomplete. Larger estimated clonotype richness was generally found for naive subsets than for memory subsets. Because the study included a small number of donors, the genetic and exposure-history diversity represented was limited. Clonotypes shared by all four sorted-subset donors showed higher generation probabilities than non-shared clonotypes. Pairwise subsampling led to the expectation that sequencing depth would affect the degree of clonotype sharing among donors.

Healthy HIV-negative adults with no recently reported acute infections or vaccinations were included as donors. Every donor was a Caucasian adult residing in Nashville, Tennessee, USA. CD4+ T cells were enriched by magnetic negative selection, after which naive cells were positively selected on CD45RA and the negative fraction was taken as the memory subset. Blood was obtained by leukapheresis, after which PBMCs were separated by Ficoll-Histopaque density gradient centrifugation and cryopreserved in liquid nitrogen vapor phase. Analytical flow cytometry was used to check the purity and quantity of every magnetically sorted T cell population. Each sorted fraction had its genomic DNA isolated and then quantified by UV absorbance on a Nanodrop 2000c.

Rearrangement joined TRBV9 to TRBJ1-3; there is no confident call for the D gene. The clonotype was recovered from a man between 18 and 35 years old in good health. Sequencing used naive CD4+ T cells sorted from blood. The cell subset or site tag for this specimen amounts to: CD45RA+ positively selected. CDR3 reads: CASSVGSGMYGNTIYF. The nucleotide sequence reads TGTGCCAGCAGCGTAGGTTCGGGGATGTACGGAAACACCATATATTTT.